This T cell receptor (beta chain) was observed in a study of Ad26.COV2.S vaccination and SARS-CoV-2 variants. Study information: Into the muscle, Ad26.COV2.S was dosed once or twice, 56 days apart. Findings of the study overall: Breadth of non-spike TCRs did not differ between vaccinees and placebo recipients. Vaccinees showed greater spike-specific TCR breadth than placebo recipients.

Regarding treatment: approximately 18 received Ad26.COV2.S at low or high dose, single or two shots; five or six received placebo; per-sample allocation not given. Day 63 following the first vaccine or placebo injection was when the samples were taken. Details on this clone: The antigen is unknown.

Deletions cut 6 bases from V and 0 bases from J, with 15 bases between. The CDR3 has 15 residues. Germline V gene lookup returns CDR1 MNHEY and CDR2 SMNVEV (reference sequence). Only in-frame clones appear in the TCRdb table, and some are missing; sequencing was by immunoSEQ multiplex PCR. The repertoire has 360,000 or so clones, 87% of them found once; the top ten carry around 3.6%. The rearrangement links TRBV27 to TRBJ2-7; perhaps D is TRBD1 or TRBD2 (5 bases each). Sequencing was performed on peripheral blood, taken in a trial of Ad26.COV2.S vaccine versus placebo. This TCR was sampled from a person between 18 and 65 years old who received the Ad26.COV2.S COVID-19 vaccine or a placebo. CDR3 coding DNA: TGTGCCAGCAGCCCAGTGGGACGGAGCTCCTACGAGCAGTACTTC. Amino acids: CASSPVGRSSYEQYF.